This T cell receptor (beta chain) was observed in a study of blood T cell repertoires in COVID-19. Study-wide background: Spain, Italy and the United States supplied samples that represented acute and convalescent COVID-19. Sample material is recorded as cDNA or gDNA derived from T cells, B-cell-depleted T cells, or PBMCs.

Study processing details: How many nucleated cells were present was estimated from reference gene primer amplification. The assay was immunoSEQ multiplex PCR, and TCRdb's table has in-frame clones only and misses some. Clonal size and the V and J genes are those of that table, whereas D and trimming came from the DNA. The sample lists roughly 240,000 clones; around four fifths were seen once. The germline V gene encodes CDR1 SGHTA and CDR2 FQGTGA. The CDR3 is 16 residues long. Trimming removed 1 base from V and 4 bases from J; junction bases left unmatched: 5. V usage is TRBV7-3 and J usage is TRBJ2-2; 8 bases align to TRBD1. Sequencing input: peripheral blood. The clonotype was recovered from a woman at least 80 years old with acute or convalescent COVID-19. CDR3 sequence reads: CASSLRGQGATGELFF. The CDR3 coding sequence is TGTGCCAGCAGCTTAAGAGGGCAGGGGGCCACCGGGGAGCTGTTTTTT.